Listed below are T cell receptor beta chains from one sample, sequenced in a study of shared clonotypes between healthy human individuals. Using immunoSEQ multiplex PCR, the repertoire was profiled, and TCRdb retains in-frame clones only, with some absent. In the table there are 700,000 to 950,000 clones, about 96% of which are singletons. The sample taken for sequencing was naive CD8+ T cells sorted from blood. These receptor sequences come from a man younger than 40 in good health. The conserved cysteine and the conserved F or W are not part of the CDR3 here.

v_call cdr3_aa
TRBV7-6 ASSRTGTDTQY
TRBV9 ASSPSGGAASYEQY
TRBV4-1 ASSQVQGADTEAF
TRBV5-5 ASSLAGGELF
TRBV19 ASFSGRLRSGANVLT
TRBV7-9 ASSLVLAGGISYNEQF
TRBV18 ASSPYLRAPLPTDTQY
TRBV14 ASSQVAGVSYEQY
TRBV11-2 ASSRLTGERSSYEQY
TRBV29-1 SVVGLAGDEQY
TRBV11-2 ASRPLGGVSYEQY
TRBV5-1 ASSSTSPGDGYT
TRBV5-4 ASTDSGDEQF
TRBV10-2 ASSPGTDGYT
TRBV15 ATSGGLGAHQPQH
TRBV7-3 ASSLFRLETQY
TRBV7-2 ASSLQGSDQPQH
TRBV7-3 ASSELDNEQF
TRBV6-1 ASTLNLASYEQY
TRBV6-1 ASSDIIPNEQY
TRBV5-6 ASSLADTDTQY
TRBV2 ASKNLGGSVYNEQF
TRBV7-9 ASSLGGLAVQAF
TRBV5-1 ASQADLSTGELF
TRBV28 ASSSHRDRLHEQY
TRBV11-2 ASTKGGGLGETQY
TRBV19 ASSVPGIEAF
TRBV10-1 ASSADKNTGELF
TRBV11-2 ASSPGVGDLGYGYT
TRBV5-6 ASSPGGSTYEQY
TRBV4-1 ASSQDGGTEAF
TRBV6-6 ASTSGRNYEQY
TRBV9 ASSGLAFYEQF
TRBV7-8 ASRFDRVRVNEQF
TRBV5-6 ASSLGKTEAF
TRBV11-3 ASSLFDGNEQY
TRBV10-3 AISSPHEQY